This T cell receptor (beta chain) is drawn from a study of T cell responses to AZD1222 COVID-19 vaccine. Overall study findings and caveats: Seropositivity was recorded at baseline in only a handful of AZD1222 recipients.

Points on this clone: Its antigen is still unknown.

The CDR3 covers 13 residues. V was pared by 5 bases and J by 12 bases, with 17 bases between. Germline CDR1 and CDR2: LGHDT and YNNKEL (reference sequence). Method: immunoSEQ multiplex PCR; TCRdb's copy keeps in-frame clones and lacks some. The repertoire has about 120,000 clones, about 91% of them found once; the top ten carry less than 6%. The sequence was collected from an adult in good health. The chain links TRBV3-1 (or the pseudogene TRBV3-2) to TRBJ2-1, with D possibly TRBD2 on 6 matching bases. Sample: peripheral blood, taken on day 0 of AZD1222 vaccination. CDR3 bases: TGTGCCAGCAGCTCAACGGGGGATAGGGGGCAGTTCTTC. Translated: CASSSTGDRGQFF.